This T cell receptor beta chain came from a study of blood T cell repertoires in COVID-19. The table came from immunoSEQ multiplex PCR; TCRdb's copy has only in-frame clones and leaves some out. The table shows some 160,000 clones, with 86% occurring only once. The sequence was obtained from a woman between 70 and 85 years old with acute or convalescent COVID-19. The sample taken for sequencing was peripheral blood.

The CDR3 coding sequence is TGTGCCAGCAGCTTAGCATCCGGGGATGGCTACACCTTC. It codes for CASSLASGDGYTF. The V call is TRBV11-1, the J call TRBJ1-2; no definite D call. Deletions cut 0 bases from V and 6 bases from J, with 8 bases between. There are 13 residues in the CDR3. Germline loops: CDR1 SGHAT, CDR2 FQDESV (reference sequence).